This T cell receptor (beta chain) was identified in a study of blood T cell repertoires in COVID-19. J gave up 2 bases and V 2 bases, and 1 base lay outside the gene matches. Germline values: CDR1 KGHSY, CDR2 FQNENV. There are 14 residues in the CDR3. Assay used: immunoSEQ multiplex PCR; TCRdb lists only in-frame clones, some missing. Counted here are about 46,000 clones, 85% to 90% occurring once; the ten biggest clones make up 3.1%. This receptor was obtained from a woman aged 45-59 years who had recovered from COVID-19. Sequencing input: PBMCs or T cells enriched from blood (not recorded which). The V gene is TRBV16, the J gene TRBJ2-5, with 8 bases fitting TRBD2. In DNA, the CDR3 is TGTGCCAGCAGCCAACGGGGGGGTCAAGAGACCCAGTACTTC. It codes for CASSQRGGQETQYF.